Reported below is one T cell receptor (beta chain). In the original analysis: Amplification of reference gene primers was used by the study to estimate nucleated cell counts. Some clones are missing from TCRdb's copy, which holds only in-frame ones; the method was immunoSEQ multiplex PCR. That table furnishes V, J and clone size, whereas the DNA furnished D and trimming. The table includes some 100,000 clones, 84% detected once. From germline, CDR1 is LNHDA and CDR2 SQIVND (reference sequence). The CDR3 is 15 residues long. With 6 bases removed from V and 2 bases from J, the gap between germline ends came to 14 bases. The sample is drawn from a study of blood T cell repertoires in COVID-19. Looking at the study overall: Samples taken during acute and convalescent COVID-19 were collected in the United States, Italy and Spain. PBMCs, B-cell-depleted T cells, or T cells provided the cDNA or gDNA that made up the material.

The sequence was obtained from an elderly woman with active or convalescent COVID-19. Sequencing was performed on peripheral blood. The gene calls are TRBV19 and TRBJ1-5; unclear D gene. The CDR3 nucleotides read TGTGCCAGTAGGGGGAGGAACGGACGCAATCAGCCCCAGCATTTT. Amino acids: CASRGRNGRNQPQHF.